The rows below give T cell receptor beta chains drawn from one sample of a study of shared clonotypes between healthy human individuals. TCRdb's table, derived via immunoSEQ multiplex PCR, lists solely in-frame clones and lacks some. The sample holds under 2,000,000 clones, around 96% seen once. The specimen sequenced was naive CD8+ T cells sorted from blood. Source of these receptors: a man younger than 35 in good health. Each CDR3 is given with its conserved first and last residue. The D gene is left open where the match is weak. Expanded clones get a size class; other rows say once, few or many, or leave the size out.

cdr3_aa: CSVVPGLAGGQNEQFF
cdr3_nt: TGCAGCGTTGTGCCCGGACTAGCGGGAGGGCAGAATGAGCAGTTCTTC
v_call: TRBV29-1
d_call: TRBD2
clone_size: .
j_call: TRBJ2-1

cdr3_aa: CASSPNRGREEDTEAFF
cdr3_nt: TGTGCCAGCTCACCAAACAGGGGGCGAGAGGAGGACACTGAAGCTTTCTTT
v_call: TRBV18
d_call: TRBD1
clone_size: .
j_call: TRBJ1-1

cdr3_aa: CASSPGGEGETQYF
cdr3_nt: TGTGCCAGCAGTCCCGGAGGGGAGGGAGAGACCCAGTACTTC
v_call: TRBV28
d_call: TRBD2
clone_size: .
j_call: TRBJ2-5

cdr3_aa: CASSPASGVSSYNEQFF
cdr3_nt: TGTGCCAGCTCACCGGCTAGCGGGGTGAGCTCCTACAATGAGCAGTTCTTC
v_call: TRBV18
d_call: TRBD2
clone_size: .
j_call: TRBJ2-1

cdr3_aa: CASSHRYTEAFF
cdr3_nt: TGTGCCAGCAGTCATAGGTACACTGAAGCTTTCTTT
v_call: TRBV28
d_call: .
clone_size: .
j_call: TRBJ1-1

cdr3_aa: CASSTLGTLNTGELFF
cdr3_nt: TGTGCCAGCAGCACCCTCGGGACGCTTAACACCGGGGAGCTGTTTTTT
v_call: TRBV5-6
d_call: .
clone_size: .
j_call: TRBJ2-2

cdr3_aa: CASSVVVEPYTGELFF
cdr3_nt: TGTGCCAGCAGCGTCGTGGTCGAGCCCTACACCGGGGAGCTGTTTTTT
v_call: TRBV9
d_call: .
clone_size: .
j_call: TRBJ2-2

cdr3_aa: CASRAWTEGEQYF
cdr3_nt: TGTGCCAGCAGGGCCTGGACAGAGGGTGAGCAGTACTTC
v_call: TRBV6-1
d_call: .
clone_size: once
j_call: TRBJ2-7

cdr3_aa: CASSPLGQGILETQYF
cdr3_nt: TGTGCCAGCAGCCCTTTAGGACAGGGGATTTTAGAGACCCAGTACTTC
v_call: TRBV5-4
d_call: TRBD1
clone_size: .
j_call: TRBJ2-5

cdr3_aa: CAWSVDSIYTGELFF
cdr3_nt: TGTGCCTGGAGTGTAGACAGCATATACACCGGGGAGCTGTTTTTT
v_call: TRBV30
d_call: .
clone_size: .
j_call: TRBJ2-2

cdr3_aa: CASSDSSYNEQFF
cdr3_nt: TGCGCCAGCAGTGACAGTTCCTACAATGAGCAGTTCTTC
v_call: TRBV10-2
d_call: .
clone_size: .
j_call: TRBJ2-1

cdr3_aa: CASSHRTSGVPYEQYF
cdr3_nt: TGTGCCAGCAGCCATCGGACTAGCGGGGTTCCCTACGAGCAGTACTTC
v_call: TRBV27
d_call: TRBD2
clone_size: .
j_call: TRBJ2-7

cdr3_aa: CASSYRRRLYYGYTF
cdr3_nt: TGTGCCAGCAGTTACCGCAGGCGGCTGTACTATGGCTACACCTTC
v_call: TRBV6-5
d_call: .
clone_size: .
j_call: TRBJ1-2

cdr3_aa: CASSSTRDRVEQYF
cdr3_nt: TGTGCCAGTAGTAGCACCCGGGACAGGGTCGAGCAGTACTTC
v_call: TRBV19
d_call: TRBD1
clone_size: .
j_call: TRBJ2-7

cdr3_aa: CASKVETMSYEQYF
cdr3_nt: TGCGCCAGCAAGGTTGAAACTATGTCCTACGAGCAGTACTTC
v_call: TRBV4-1
d_call: .
clone_size: .
j_call: TRBJ2-7

cdr3_aa: CASSVGIGADTQYF
cdr3_nt: TGTGCCAGCAGCGTAGGAATCGGGGCGGATACGCAGTATTTT
v_call: TRBV9
d_call: .
clone_size: once
j_call: TRBJ2-3

cdr3_aa: CASTPGAYYEQYF
cdr3_nt: TGTGCCAGCACGCCAGGGGCCTACTACGAGCAGTACTTC
v_call: TRBV6-1
d_call: .
clone_size: .
j_call: TRBJ2-7

cdr3_aa: CASSWTSGGTTYEQYF
cdr3_nt: TGTGCCAGCAGCTGGACTAGCGGGGGAACTACCTACGAGCAGTACTTC
v_call: TRBV7-9
d_call: TRBD2
clone_size: .
j_call: TRBJ2-7

cdr3_aa: CASSLSSFQGANYGYTF
cdr3_nt: TGTGCCAGCAGTTTATCCTCCTTCCAGGGGGCCAACTATGGCTACACCTTC
v_call: TRBV27
d_call: TRBD1
clone_size: .
j_call: TRBJ1-2

cdr3_aa: CASSLGTLYEQYF
cdr3_nt: TGTGCCAGCTCACTAGGGACCCTCTACGAGCAGTACTTC
v_call: TRBV18
d_call: .
clone_size: .
j_call: TRBJ2-7

cdr3_aa: CASSPARGGLYEQYF
cdr3_nt: TGTGCCAGCAGCCCGGCCCGCGGGGGGCTATACGAGCAGTACTTC
v_call: TRBV7-8
d_call: TRBD2
clone_size: .
j_call: TRBJ2-7

cdr3_aa: CASSPLANLAEYNEQFF
cdr3_nt: TGTGCCAGCAGCCCCCTCGCGAATTTGGCGGAATACAATGAGCAGTTCTTC
v_call: TRBV4-2
d_call: .
clone_size: once
j_call: TRBJ2-1

cdr3_aa: CASLPDGFAGGRSGELFF
cdr3_nt: TGTGCCAGCCTCCCAGACGGATTTGCAGGGGGTAGGTCCGGGGAGCTGTTTTTT
v_call: TRBV6-4
d_call: TRBD1
clone_size: .
j_call: TRBJ2-2

cdr3_aa: CASSLLATSGYQETQYF
cdr3_nt: TGTGCCAGCAGCTTACTAGCAACTAGCGGGTACCAAGAGACCCAGTACTTC
v_call: TRBV7-9
d_call: TRBD2
clone_size: .
j_call: TRBJ2-5

cdr3_aa: CSVDLGTFTGELFF
cdr3_nt: TGCAGCGTTGACTTGGGCACATTTACCGGGGAGCTGTTTTTT
v_call: TRBV29-1
d_call: .
clone_size: once
j_call: TRBJ2-2

cdr3_aa: CASSWTARGGEQFF
cdr3_nt: TGTGCCAGCAGCTGGACGGCGCGAGGCGGCGAGCAGTTCTTC
v_call: TRBV5-8
d_call: .
clone_size: .
j_call: TRBJ2-1

cdr3_aa: CASSLALWESYEQYF
cdr3_nt: TGTGCCAGCAGCTTAGCGTTATGGGAATCCTACGAGCAGTACTTC
v_call: TRBV7-9
d_call: .
clone_size: .
j_call: TRBJ2-7

cdr3_aa: CASSAGTSFLYEQYF
cdr3_nt: TGTGCCAGCAGCGCCGGGACTAGCTTTTTGTACGAGCAGTACTTC
v_call: TRBV7-6
d_call: TRBD2
clone_size: .
j_call: TRBJ2-7

cdr3_aa: CASSLVKGQGENIQYF
cdr3_nt: TGTGCCAGCAGCTTAGTGAAAGGACAGGGGGAAAACATTCAGTACTTC
v_call: TRBV7-2
d_call: TRBD1
clone_size: once
j_call: TRBJ2-4

cdr3_aa: CASSHVAGGENEQFF
cdr3_nt: TGCGCCAGCAGCCACGTAGCGGGAGGAGAAAATGAGCAGTTCTTC
v_call: TRBV4-3
d_call: TRBD2
clone_size: .
j_call: TRBJ2-1

cdr3_aa: CAWTGSYNEQFF
cdr3_nt: TGTGCCTGGACAGGGTCCTACAATGAGCAGTTCTTC
v_call: TRBV30
d_call: .
clone_size: .
j_call: TRBJ2-1

cdr3_aa: CASRQQGTTEAFF
cdr3_nt: TGTGCCAGCAGACAACAGGGTACCACTGAAGCTTTCTTT
v_call: TRBV5-6
d_call: .
clone_size: .
j_call: TRBJ1-1

cdr3_aa: CASGWGDYGYTF
cdr3_nt: TGTGCCAGCGGTTGGGGGGACTATGGCTACACCTTC
v_call: TRBV25-1
d_call: .
clone_size: .
j_call: TRBJ1-2

cdr3_aa: CASSLDRHEQYF
cdr3_nt: TGTGCCAGCAGCTTAGACAGGCACGAGCAGTACTTC
v_call: TRBV7-9
d_call: .
clone_size: .
j_call: TRBJ2-7

cdr3_aa: CASTLDHSGANVLTF
cdr3_nt: TGTGCCAGTACCCTCGATCACTCTGGGGCCAACGTCCTGACTTTC
v_call: TRBV19
d_call: .
clone_size: .
j_call: TRBJ2-6